The subject of this entry is one T cell receptor beta chain. Antigen specificity is unknown. The record originates from a study of monozygotic twins with inflammatory bowel disease. Findings and caveats of the study: No detectable difference in repertoire similarity separated concordant from discordant twins, possibly as a result of limited power. Support for any single strong IBD-associated signal or clonotype was not found. The inverse Simpson measure of TCRbeta diversity was lower in IBD patients than in healthy co-twins. Patient repertoires may carry noise from differing immunosuppressive treatments.

TCRdb reprocessed the 5' RACE reads, keeping one entry per CDR3 protein, no DNA. Recorded here are roughly 300,000 distinct CDR3 sequences; the top ten clones represent 5.6%. The CDR3 length is 14 residues. Germline CDR1 SEHNR, CDR2 FQNEAQ (reference sequence). This receptor was identified in a human donor with ulcerative colitis or Crohn's disease, or a healthy co-twin of an affected twin (not recorded which). V gene TRBV7-9 combines with J gene TRBJ1-2; TCRdb calls TRBD1, which cannot be checked without DNA. The sequencing sample was made of blood. CDR3 sequence: CASTREGKMYGYTF.